These 20 T cell receptor beta chains came from one sample sequenced in a study of graft-versus-host responses after intestinal transplantation. These receptors' antigens are unknown. This table comes from immunoSEQ multiplex PCR, and its TCRdb copy is limited to in-frame clones, with some not included. The table lists fewer than 120,000 clones, 85% to 95% of them singletons, with 0.4% to 0.65% in the top ten. This sample comprised unstimulated CD8+ T cells sorted from spleen or lymph node cells, obtained before intestinal transplant. All receptors come from a human donor who received an intestinal transplant.

The chain joins TRBV20-1 to TRBJ2-7, with unresolved D. V gave up 5 bases and J gave up 3 bases, with 8 bases separating them. Germline CDR1 and CDR2: DFQATT and SNEGSKA (reference sequence). The CDR3 runs to 11 residues. The CDR3 is CSAVTNYEQYF. The CDR3 bases are TGCAGTGCTGTAACAAACTACGAGCAGTACTTC.

This clone was seen a single time. This chain connects TRBV9 to TRBJ2-7; 12 bases are shared with TRBD2. V was pared by 5 bases and J by 3 bases, with 3 bases of the junction left unmatched. This CDR3 is 14 amino acids long. Germline assignment: CDR1 SGDLS and CDR2 YYNGEE. The CDR3 DNA reads TGTGCCAGCAGGACTAGCGGGAGTATCTACGAGCAGTACTTC. Its protein is CASRTSGSIYEQYF.

This clone was seen a single time. The chain couples TRBV11-2 to TRBJ2-7; D assignment may be TRBD1 or TRBD2 (5 bases each). V dropped 2 bases and J dropped 4 bases, with 15 bases sitting between them. Germline-derived CDR1 and CDR2 are SGHAT and FQNNGV. The CDR3 sequence is 15 residues long. For the CDR3, the DNA is TGTGCCAGCAGCTTAAGTGGGGCGGGTTTATACGAGCAGTACTTC. Its protein product is CASSLSGAGLYEQYF. Using reference TRBV11-2 and TRBJ2-7 for the parts outside the CDR3, the full variable domain is EAGVAQSPRYKIIEKRQSVAFWCNPISGHATLYWYQQILGQGPKLLIQFQNNGVVDDSQLPKDRFSAERLKGVDSTLKIQPAKLEDSAVYLCASSLSGAGLYEQYFGPGTRLTVT.

V and J are TRBV5-1 and TRBJ2-2; D is unresolved. The CDR3 runs 16 residues. Germline CDR1 is SGHRS and CDR2 is YFSETQ. V was trimmed by 3 bases and J by 3 bases, leaving 15 bases between them. Written as DNA, the CDR3 is TGCGCCAGCAGCTCTCATCGACGATTAGACACCGGGGAGCTGTTTTTT. This encodes CASSSHRRLDTGELFF.

V is TRBV28 and J is TRBJ2-5; D might be TRBD2 (6 bases). CDR1 and CDR2 from the germline V gene are MDHEN and SYDVKM. The CDR3 is 15 residues long. Trimming took 3 bases from V and 4 from J, leaving 15 bases between them. The CDR3 region has the DNA TGTGCCAGCAGTTTGATTGGTGGGGACTCAGAGACCCAGTACTTC. Translation gives CASSLIGGDSETQYF.

This clone has more than one count but fewer than ten. This sequence joins TRBV9 and TRBJ2-7; the D is unclear. V lost 3 bases and J 5 bases, leaving 3 bases between the germline ends. This CDR3 has 10 amino acids. Germline loops: CDR1 SGDLS, CDR2 YYNGEE. The CDR3 spells CASSGDEQYF. The CDR3 DNA is TGTGCCAGCAGCGGCGACGAGCAGTACTTC.

The chain recombines TRBV19 with TRBJ1-2, with 7 nucleotides matching TRBD1. CDR1 and CDR2 (germline): LNHDA, SQIVND (reference sequence). J lost 4 bases, V lost 6 bases, and 5 bases had no gene match. CDR3 size: 13 residues. The CDR3 sequence: CASSPGTAYGYTF. The CDR3 DNA is TGTGCCAGTAGCCCGGGGACAGCCTATGGCTACACCTTC.

The V and J genes are TRBV4-1 and TRBJ1-2; 7 bases are a match to TRBD1. There are 17 residues in the CDR3. Looked up from germline, CDR1 is MGHRA and CDR2 is YSYEKL. J lost 2 bases, V lost 4 bases, and 13 bases had no gene match. CDR3: CASSPLKPGQKNYGYTF. CDR3 bases: TGCGCCAGCAGCCCTTTAAAACCGGGACAGAAGAACTATGGCTACACCTTC.

This clone occurred once. The rearrangement joins TRBV2 to TRBJ2-1; 7 bases are shared with TRBD2. Germline CDR1 reads SNHLY; CDR2 reads FYNNEI. Germline trimming cut 5 bases from V and 0 bases from J; bases unmatched to any gene: 7. The CDR3 extends over 16 amino acids. The CDR3 region has the DNA TGTGCCAGCAGTCGGACGGGGGGTAGCTCCTACAATGAGCAGTTCTTC. Protein sequence: CASSRTGGSSYNEQFF.

The rearrangement joins TRBV28 to TRBJ1-1; 12 positions match TRBD1. CDR3 length: 13 residues. J lost 8 bases, V lost 4 bases, and 2 bases had no gene match. Germline V gene sequence: CDR1 MDHEN, CDR2 SYDVKM. This chain's CDR3 is CASSWGQGAEAFF. The DNA for the CDR3 is TGTGCCAGCAGTTGGGGACAGGGGGCCGAAGCTTTCTTT.

The chain combines TRBV5-1 with TRBJ2-5; TRBD1 is a possible D gene (6 bases). Per the germline V gene, CDR1 is SGHRS and CDR2 is YFSETQ. CDR3 length equals 13 residues. Trimming took 5 bases from V and 4 from J, leaving 12 bases between them. This CDR3 is CASSRDTLETQYF. The CDR3 bases are TGCGCCAGCAGTCGGGACACATTAGAGACCCAGTACTTC.

The chain joins TRBV19 to TRBJ2-3; TRBD2 might be the D (5 bases). The CDR3 totals 13 residues. V was cut by 9 bases and J by 6 bases, with 16 bases left in between. CDR1 and CDR2 from the germline V gene are LNHDA and SQIVND (reference sequence). CDR3 nucleotides: TGTGCCAGCAAACCGGGATCGGCGGATACGCAGTATTTT. Translation gives CASKPGSADTQYF. The whole variable domain, filled in from reference TRBV19 and TRBJ2-3, reads DGGITQSPKYLFRKEGQNVTLSCEQNLNHDAMYWYRQDPGQGLRLIYYSQIVNDFQKGDIAEGYSVSREKKESFPLTVTSAQKNPTAFYLCASKPGSADTQYFGPGTRLTVL.

The rearrangement links TRBV27 to TRBJ2-7, with D possibly matching TRBD1 (5 bases). Germline CDR1 MNHEY, CDR2 SMNVEV (reference sequence). Deletions cut 6 bases from V and 2 bases from J, with 17 bases between. This CDR3 comprises 15 residues. In nucleotides, the CDR3 is TGTGCCAGCAGCCCCGCCGCAGGGTATGCCTACGAGCAGTACTTC. Translated: CASSPAAGYAYEQYF.

The chain recombines TRBV29-1 with TRBJ2-3; no reliable D call. Germline CDR1 SQVTM, CDR2 ANQGSEA. V gave up 5 bases and J gave up 5 bases, with 14 bases separating them. The CDR3 is 13 amino acids. CDR3 residues: CSVLTPRRDTQYF. In DNA form, the CDR3 reads TGCAGCGTTTTGACTCCCCGCAGAGATACGCAGTATTTT.

The chain joins TRBV19 to TRBJ2-7; 10 nucleotides line up with TRBD1. This CDR3 comprises 14 residues. CDR1 LNHDA and CDR2 SQIVND come from the germline V gene (reference sequence). Trimming cost V 2 bases and J 4 bases; bases outside gene matches: 2. The CDR3 region has the DNA TGTGCCAGTAGTATAATGGACAGGGGGTACGAGCAGTACTTC. Protein sequence: CASSIMDRGYEQYF.

V gene TRBV4-1 combines with J gene TRBJ2-1, with D unresolved. The CDR3 runs to 17 residues. CDR1 is MGHRA and CDR2 is YSYEKL in the germline V gene. Trimming pared 1 base from V and 1 base from J, leaving 14 bases between. CDR3 sequence: CASSQVPPSASYNEQFF. The CDR3 DNA reads as TGCGCCAGCAGCCAAGTCCCGCCCAGCGCGTCCTACAATGAGCAGTTCTTC.

This rearrangement joins TRBV7-3 to TRBJ1-1, with TRBD1 matching over 7 bases. The V segment lost 2 bases and the J segment 2 bases; nucleotides outside the gene matches: 5. The CDR3 covers 15 residues. CDR1 and CDR2 (germline): SGHTA, FQGTGA. The CDR3 protein is CASSLWGTANTEAFF. The CDR3 region has the DNA TGTGCCAGCAGCTTATGGGGGACAGCCAACACTGAAGCTTTCTTT.

The chain has TRBV9 and TRBJ1-1; D not certain. This CDR3 spans 13 amino acids. Per germline, CDR1 SGDLS and CDR2 YYNGEE. Between the trimmed V and J ends, which lost 0 bases and 1 base, there was a span of 4 bases. In DNA, the CDR3 is TGTGCCAGCAGCGTAGAAGAGAACACTGAAGCTTTCTTT. Protein: CASSVEENTEAFF.

The CDR3 DNA is TGTGCCAGCAGTGACGCCGACAGGGGTTCGTGGGAGCTGTTTTTT. This translates into CASSDADRGSWELFF. The rearrangement links TRBV6-1 to TRBJ2-2; 8 positions agree with TRBD1. The V and J ends lost 3 bases and 9 bases, in that order; junction bases with no gene match: 9. Germline loops: CDR1 MNHNS, CDR2 SASEGT. CDR3 length: 15 residues.

The chain recombines TRBV7-8 with TRBJ2-7; 8 positions match TRBD2. CDR3 length: 16 amino acids. The trim removed 2 bases at V and 0 bases at J, leaving 6 bases unmatched. Germline CDR1 and CDR2: SGHVS and FQNEAQ. The CDR3 reads CASSLRSGVGSYEQYF. CDR3 nucleotide sequence: TGTGCCAGCAGCTTACGTAGCGGGGTTGGCTCCTACGAGCAGTACTTC.